What follows is one TCR beta chain and its context. Its antigen is undetermined. The time point here: baseline pretreatment blood. Described treatment: 15 Gy SBRT to primary tumor, nephrectomy 4 weeks later. Serial blood draws occurred at baseline and 2 and 4 weeks post-SBRT. Trimming removed 5 bases from V and 6 bases from J, with 7 bases in between. Germline CDR1 is KGHSH and CDR2 is LQKENI. This CDR3 comprises 12 residues. This entry comes from a study of radiation and T cells in renal cell carcinoma. Study-wide points: From baseline, blood top tumor clonotypes peaked at 2 weeks post-radiation.

The protocol was immunoSEQ multiplex PCR, while the TCRdb copy is restricted to in-frame clones and leaves out a portion. The repertoire includes some 150,000 clones, less than 90% of them detected once, and roughly 25% sits in the top ten. The specimen comprised blood, sampled from a patient whose treatment included radiotherapy and nephrectomy. The sequence was collected from a woman aged 50 to 60 with renal cell carcinoma. V gene TRBV18 combines with J gene TRBJ2-2; the D is unclear. The CDR3 spells CASSATPGELFF. The CDR3, as DNA: TGTGCCAGCTCAGCCACCCCCGGGGAGCTGTTTTTT. The variable domain in full, with the rest retrieved from reference TRBV18 and TRBJ2-2, is NAGVMQNPRHLVRRRGQEARLRCSPMKGHSHVYWYRQLPEEGLKFMVYLQKENIIDESGMPKERFSAEFPKEGPSILRIQQVVRGDSAAYFCASSATPGELFFGEGSRLTVL.